These 9 T cell receptor beta chains were all obtained from the same sample, sequenced in a study of cytomegalovirus exposure and HLA in healthy donors. PCR employed 60 Vbeta and 13 Jbeta primers. The method was immunoSEQ multiplex PCR; TCRdb's version includes in-frame clones alone and lacks a portion of them. The sample lists about 78,000 clones; over 70% were seen once. The sequenced material came from PBMCs. The receptors here all came from a male donor in good health and CMV-seronegative.

The chain combines TRBV19 with TRBJ1-1, with D perhaps matching TRBD1 (5 bases). The CDR3 is made up of 13 amino acids. Germline V gene data show CDR1 as LNHDA and CDR2 as SQIVND (reference sequence). The V and J ends lost 4 bases and 1 base respectively, with 7 bases between them. The CDR3 nucleotides are TGTGCCAGTAGTAACACAGGGAACACTGAAGCTTTCTTT. Translating it yields CASSNTGNTEAFF. The full variable domain, with the rest looked up from reference TRBV19 and TRBJ1-1, is DGGITQSPKYLFRKEGQNVTLSCEQNLNHDAMYWYRQDPGQGLRLIYYSQIVNDFQKGDIAEGYSVSREKKESFPLTVTSAQKNPTAFYLCASSNTGNTEAFFGQGTRLTVV.

This clone was counted a few times. V and J are TRBV6-7 and TRBJ2-7; a weak D match, TRBD1 (8 bases). TRBV6-7 falls under the ORF class, with uncertain function. Trimming stripped 2 bases from V and 2 bases from J, with 28 bases between. This CDR3 has 20 residues. CDR3 sequence reads: CASSYGCWAGGSAGAYEQYF. CDR3 coding DNA: TGTGCCAGCAGTTACGGTTGTTGGGCAGGGGGCTCGGCGGGGGCCTACGAGCAGTACTTC.

The rearrangement links TRBV18 to TRBJ1-3; 7 bases line up with TRBD1. The germline V gene has CDR1 KGHSH and CDR2 LQKENI. This CDR3 has 14 amino acids. The ends lost 5 bases at V and 0 bases at J; junction bases unmatched: 1. CDR3 amino acids: CASSTGASGNTIYF. The CDR3 DNA follows: TGTGCCAGCTCAACAGGGGCCTCTGGAAACACCATATATTTT.

This clone has a handful of counts. The junction shows a germline mismatch at one end, possibly a read error. This rearrangement joins TRBV5-4 to TRBJ1-2; no reliable D call. Germline lookup yields CDR1 SGHNT and CDR2 YYREEE (reference sequence). The CDR3 runs to 12 residues. The CDR3 sequence: CASSLTDYGYPF. CDR3 nucleotide sequence: TGTGCCAGCAGCTTGACGGACTACGGCTACCCCTTC.

In the case of this clone: Other DNA variants within this sample encode the same CDR3. The J gene is TRBJ1-5, the V gene TRBV19; maybe TRBD1 (6 bases). V lost 5 bases, J lost 2 bases, and 19 bases lay in between. The CDR3 is 17 residues long. Germline CDR1 reads LNHDA; CDR2 reads SQIVND (reference sequence). CDR3 sequence reads: CASSPRQVLAGNQPQHF. CDR3 DNA sequence: TGTGCCAGTAGTCCTCGACAGGTTCTAGCGGGCAATCAGCCCCAGCATTTT.

The V gene is TRBV28, the J gene TRBJ2-5, with a tentative D call TRBD2 (6 bases). CDR1 and CDR2 (germline): MDHEN, SYDVKM. The CDR3 is 15 residues long. Trimming left V 6 bases short and J 11 bases short, with 25 bases between. The CDR3 reads CASSLEAGPRREQYF. As DNA, the CDR3 is TGTGCCAGCAGCCTAGAGGCAGGACCCCGACGGGAGCAGTACTTC.

This clone came up once. V gene TRBV15 combines with J gene TRBJ1-4, with 7 positions matching TRBD1. The junction had 4 bases not matched to a gene; V was cut back by 1 base and J by 8 bases. There are 14 residues in the CDR3. Germline loops: CDR1 LNHNV, CDR2 YYDKDF (reference sequence). The CDR3 here is CATSRVTGVEKLFF. CDR3 coding DNA: TGTGCCACCAGCAGAGTTACAGGGGTGGAAAAACTGTTTTTT.

The chain uses TRBV5-4 and TRBJ2-3, with D tentatively TRBD1 (5 bases). The CDR3 loop spans 15 amino acids. V lost 0 bases and J lost 1, with 9 bases in between. CDR1 and CDR2 (germline): SGHNT, YYREEE (reference sequence). The CDR3 sequence is CASSLARAGTDTQYF. In DNA, the CDR3 is TGTGCCAGCAGCTTGGCCAGGGCCGGCACAGATACGCAGTATTTT.

The chain links TRBV2 to TRBJ2-1, with 7 positions matching TRBD2. Trimming removed 9 bases from V and 8 bases from J; junction bases left unmatched: 10. This CDR3 region has 13 residues. CDR1 SNHLY and CDR2 FYNNEI come from the germline V gene. The CDR3 region has the DNA TGTGCCAGAGCGGGGTCGGAGGGCGATGAGCAGTTCTTC. Protein: CARAGSEGDEQFF.